This is a list of T cell receptor beta chains from one sample in a study of blood T cells in healthy people across ages. A single record per CDR3 protein comes from TCRdb applying MiXCR to the 5' RACE reads. The profile shows about 1 million distinct CDR3 sequences, 20% to 25% of them singletons. These same records also appear under a second study, on T cells of mothers and their children.

Sequenced material: blood. All receptors derive from a girl aged 2 to 9 in good health. CDR3s include the opening cysteine and the closing phenylalanine or tryptophan. D genes are given only for firm matches. The size entry is marked missing in some rows and otherwise reads once, few, many or a size class.

clone_size	v_call	d_call	j_call	cdr3_nt	cdr3_aa
.	TRBV12-3/TRBV12-4	.	TRBJ1-1	TGTGCCAGCAGCGACTGGGACGAGAGGGTCAACACTGAAGCTTTCTTT	CASSDWDERVNTEAFF
.	TRBV20-1	.	TRBJ1-2	TGCAGTGGGGAGGGAATCTATGGCTACACCTTC	CSGEGIYGYTF
.	TRBV13	.	TRBJ2-7	TGTGCCAGCAGCGATCGGACAATCATAGCCTACGAGCAGTACTTC	CASSDRTIIAYEQYF
many	TRBV10-3	.	TRBJ2-7	TGTGCCATCAGTGAGTCGTCAGGGAACTACGAGCAGTACTTC	CAISESSGNYEQYF
.	TRBV28	TRBD2	TRBJ2-7	TGTGCCAGCAGGACTAGCGGGAATACCTACGAGCAGTACTTC	CASRTSGNTYEQYF
few	TRBV29-1	.	TRBJ2-3	TGCAGCGTTGAGGGAGCGTATAGCACAGATACGCAGTATTTT	CSVEGAYSTDTQYF
few	TRBV20-1	.	TRBJ1-1	TGCAGTGCTTCCGGGACCGCGGAAGCTTTCTTT	CSASGTAEAFF
.	TRBV4-3	.	TRBJ1-2	TGCGCCAGCAGCCAAGATATCGGGGCGCTCTATGGCTACACCTTC	CASSQDIGALYGYTF
few	TRBV7-2	TRBD1	TRBJ2-5	TGTGCCAGCAGGGGATCGGGACAGGGTCCGGAGACCCAGTACTTC	CASRGSGQGPETQYF
.	TRBV11-2	TRBD2	TRBJ2-7	TGTGCCAGCAGCTCCCCTATTACTAGCGCCGACTACGAGCAGTACTTC	CASSSPITSADYEQYF
few	TRBV6-2/TRBV6-3	TRBD1	TRBJ2-5	TGTGCCAGCAGTTACGGGACAGGCCGAGAGACCCAGTACTTC	CASSYGTGRETQYF
.	TRBV29-1	.	TRBJ1-4	TGCAGCGCGTGGGATTCCGGTGAAAAACTGTTTTTT	CSAWDSGEKLFF
.	TRBV2	TRBD2	TRBJ2-1	TGTGCCAGCAGTCGAATTAGCGGGGGGATCTACAATGAGCAGTTCTTC	CASSRISGGIYNEQFF
.	TRBV7-9	TRBD2	TRBJ2-3	TGTGCCAGCAGCCTACCAGCGGGAGGGCGGAACACAGATACGCAGTATTTT	CASSLPAGGRNTDTQYF
once	TRBV20-1	.	TRBJ1-2	TGCAGTGCAGCCATCGCTAACTATGGCTACACCTTC	CSAAIANYGYTF
few	TRBV7-3	.	TRBJ1-2	TGTGCCAGCAGCGTGACGGATGGAGCTGGCTACACCTTC	CASSVTDGAGYTF
.	TRBV29-1	TRBD1	TRBJ2-3	TGCAGCGTTGTACCCAGGGGGCTAGATACGCAGTATTTT	CSVVPRGLDTQYF
few	TRBV7-2	TRBD2	TRBJ2-5	TGTGCCAGCAGCCCATACTCTCCGGGACTAGCCCTGATGTTCTTC	CASSPYSPGLALMFF
.	TRBV2	TRBD1	TRBJ1-6	TGTGCCAGCATCACGGCGCCAGGGGGCAATTCACCCCTCCACTTT	CASITAPGGNSPLHF
few	TRBV7-2	.	TRBJ2-7	TGTGCCAGCACGAGGGATTGGTCCTACGAGCAGTACTTC	CASTRDWSYEQYF